This TCR beta chain was captured in a study of T-cell memory formation after mild COVID-19. The study, taken as a whole, reports: A second wave expanding day 15 to 37 was CD4+-biased; contracting clones were balanced. Mainly CM and EM harbored the contracting CD4+ clones; mainly EMRA harbored the CD8+ ones.

This CDR3 comprises 16 residues. The germline gives CDR1 MGHRA, CDR2 YSYEKL. V dropped 2 bases and J dropped 5 bases, with 18 bases sitting between them. TCRdb re-called the 5' RACE reads with MiXCR, one entry per CDR3 protein. The sample holds approximately 290,000 distinct CDR3 sequences, around 8% seen once. This clonotype was recorded many times. What it recognizes is unknown. The chain has TRBV4-1 and TRBJ2-5, with D hard to call. The sequenced sample was PBMCs or a T cell subset sorted from them (not recorded which). The sequence was obtained from a man between 18 and 29 years old who had mild COVID-19 (a few samples of this study predate the infection). Cell type and time point are not known. This CDR3 reads CASSQFSRLGVETQYF. CDR3 bases: TGCGCCAGCAGCCAATTCTCCAGGCTTGGGGTCGAGACCCAGTACTTC.